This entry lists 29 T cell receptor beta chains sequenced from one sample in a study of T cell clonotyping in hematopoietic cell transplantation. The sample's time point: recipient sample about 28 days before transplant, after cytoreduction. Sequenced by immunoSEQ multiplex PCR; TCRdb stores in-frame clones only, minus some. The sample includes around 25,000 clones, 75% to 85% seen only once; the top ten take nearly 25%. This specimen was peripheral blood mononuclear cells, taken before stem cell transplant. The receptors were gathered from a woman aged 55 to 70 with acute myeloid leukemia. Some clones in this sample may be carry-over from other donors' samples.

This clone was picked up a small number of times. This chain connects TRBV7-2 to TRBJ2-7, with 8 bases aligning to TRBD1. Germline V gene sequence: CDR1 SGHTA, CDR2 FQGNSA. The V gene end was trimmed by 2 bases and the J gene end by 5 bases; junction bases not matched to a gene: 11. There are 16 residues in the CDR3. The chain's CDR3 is CASSLFVGQGVHEQYF. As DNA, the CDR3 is TGTGCCAGCAGCTTATTTGTTGGACAGGGTGTCCACGAGCAGTACTTC.

This chain's CDR3 is CASSLGGSGEETQYF. Here the CDR3 DNA reads TGTGCCAGCAGCTTAGGGGGTAGCGGGGAAGAGACCCAGTACTTC. The chain carries TRBV11-2 and TRBJ2-5, with TRBD2 identical over 8 bases. With 1 base clipped from V and 3 bases from J, the junction kept 4 bases outside the gene matches. CDR3 length: 15 residues. Germline CDR1 is SGHAT and CDR2 is FQNNGV.

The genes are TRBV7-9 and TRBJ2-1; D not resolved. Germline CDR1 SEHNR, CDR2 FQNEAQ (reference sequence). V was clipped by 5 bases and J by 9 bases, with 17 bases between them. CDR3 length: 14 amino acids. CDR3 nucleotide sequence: TGTGCCAGCAGCCAACATGGGTCCCGTCCTGAGCAGTTCTTC. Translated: CASSQHGSRPEQFF.

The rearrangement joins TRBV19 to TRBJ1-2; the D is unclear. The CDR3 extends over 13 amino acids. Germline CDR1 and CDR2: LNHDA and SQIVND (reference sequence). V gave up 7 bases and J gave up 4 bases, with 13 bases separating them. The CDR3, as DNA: TGTGCCAGTAAATTTTCGGCTGGCTATGGCTACACCTTC. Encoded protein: CASKFSAGYGYTF. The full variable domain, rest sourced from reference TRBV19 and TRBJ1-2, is DGGITQSPKYLFRKEGQNVTLSCEQNLNHDAMYWYRQDPGQGLRLIYYSQIVNDFQKGDIAEGYSVSREKKESFPLTVTSAQKNPTAFYLCASKFSAGYGYTFGSGTRLTVV.

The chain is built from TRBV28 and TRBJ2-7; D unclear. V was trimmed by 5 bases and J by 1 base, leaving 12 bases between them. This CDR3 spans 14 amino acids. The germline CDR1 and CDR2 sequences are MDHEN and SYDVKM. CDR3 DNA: TGTGCCAGCAGTCCCTTCGGCGTTTCCTACGAGCAGTACTTC. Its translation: CASSPFGVSYEQYF.

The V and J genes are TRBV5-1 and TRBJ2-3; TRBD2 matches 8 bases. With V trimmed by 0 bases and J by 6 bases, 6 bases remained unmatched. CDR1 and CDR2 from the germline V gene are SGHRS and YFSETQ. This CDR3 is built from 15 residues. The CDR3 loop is CASSLASGRSDTQYF. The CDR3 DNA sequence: TGCGCCAGCAGCTTGGCCAGCGGGAGAAGTGATACGCAGTATTTT.

This CDR3 reads CASSLEVDSSYEQYF. CDR3 nucleotides: TGCGCCAGCAGCTTGGAAGTGGACTCCTCCTACGAGCAGTACTTC. This rearrangement joins TRBV5-1 to TRBJ2-7; a possible D gene is TRBD2 (5 bases). The germline CDR1 and CDR2 sequences are SGHRS and YFSETQ. V was clipped by 0 bases and J by 0 bases, with 10 bases between them. This CDR3 spans 15 amino acids.

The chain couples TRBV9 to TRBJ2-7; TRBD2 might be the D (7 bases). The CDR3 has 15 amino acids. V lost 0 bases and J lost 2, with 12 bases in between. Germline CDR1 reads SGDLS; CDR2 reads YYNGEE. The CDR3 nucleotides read TGTGCCAGCAGCGTAGGGGGGGGGCTAACCTACGAGCAGTACTTC. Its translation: CASSVGGGLTYEQYF.

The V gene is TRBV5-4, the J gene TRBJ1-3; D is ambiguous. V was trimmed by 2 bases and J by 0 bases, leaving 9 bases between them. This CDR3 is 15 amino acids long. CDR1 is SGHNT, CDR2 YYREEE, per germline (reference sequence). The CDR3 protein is CASSLGPTSGNTIYF. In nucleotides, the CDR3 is TGTGCCAGCAGCTTAGGGCCGACCTCTGGAAACACCATATATTTT.

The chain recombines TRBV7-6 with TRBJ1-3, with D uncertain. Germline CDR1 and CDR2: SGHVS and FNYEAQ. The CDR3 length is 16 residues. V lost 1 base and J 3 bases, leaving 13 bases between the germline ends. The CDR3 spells CASSLEPSKIGNTIYF. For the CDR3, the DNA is TGTGCCAGCAGCTTAGAGCCAAGCAAAATTGGAAACACCATATATTTT.

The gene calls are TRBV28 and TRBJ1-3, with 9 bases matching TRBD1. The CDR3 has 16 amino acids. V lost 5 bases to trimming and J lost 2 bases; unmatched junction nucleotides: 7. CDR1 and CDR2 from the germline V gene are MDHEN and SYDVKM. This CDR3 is CASSLSGDRAGNTIYF. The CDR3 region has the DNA TGTGCCAGCAGTCTATCCGGGGACAGGGCTGGAAACACCATATATTTT.

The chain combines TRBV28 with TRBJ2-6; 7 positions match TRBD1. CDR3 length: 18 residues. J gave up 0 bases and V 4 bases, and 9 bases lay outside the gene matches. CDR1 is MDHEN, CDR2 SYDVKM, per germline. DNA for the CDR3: TGTGCCAGCAGTTCAGCAATTACAGGGGACTCTGGGGCCAACGTCCTGACTTTC. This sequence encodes CASSSAITGDSGANVLTF.

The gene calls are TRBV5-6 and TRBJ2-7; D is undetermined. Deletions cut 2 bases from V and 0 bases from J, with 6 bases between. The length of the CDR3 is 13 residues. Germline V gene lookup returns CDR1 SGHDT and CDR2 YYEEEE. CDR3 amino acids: CASSLVHSYEQYF. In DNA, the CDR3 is TGTGCCAGCAGCTTAGTCCACTCCTACGAGCAGTACTTC.

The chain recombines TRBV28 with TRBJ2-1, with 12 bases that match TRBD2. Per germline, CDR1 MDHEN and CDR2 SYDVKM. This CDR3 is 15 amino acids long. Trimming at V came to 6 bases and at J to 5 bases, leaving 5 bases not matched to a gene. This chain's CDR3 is CASSKLAGGHNEQFF. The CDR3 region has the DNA TGTGCCAGCAGCAAACTAGCGGGAGGCCACAATGAGCAGTTCTTC. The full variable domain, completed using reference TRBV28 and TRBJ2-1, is DVKVTQSSRYLVKRTGEKVFLECVQDMDHENMFWYRQDPGLGLRLIYFSYDVKMKEKGDIPEGYSVSREKKERFSLILESASTNQTSMYLCASSKLAGGHNEQFFGPGTRLTVL.

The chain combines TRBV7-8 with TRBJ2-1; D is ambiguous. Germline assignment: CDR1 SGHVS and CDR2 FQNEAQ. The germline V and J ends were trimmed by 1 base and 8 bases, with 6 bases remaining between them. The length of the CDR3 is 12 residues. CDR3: CASSLEPDEQFF. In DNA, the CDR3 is TGTGCCAGCAGCTTAGAACCCGATGAGCAGTTCTTC. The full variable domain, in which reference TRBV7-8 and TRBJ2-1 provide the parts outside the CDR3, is GAGVSQSPRYKVAKRGQDVALRCDPISGHVSLFWYQQALGQGPEFLTYFQNEAQLDKSGLPSDRFFAERPEGSVSTLKIQRTQQEDSAVYLCASSLEPDEQFFGPGTRLTVL.

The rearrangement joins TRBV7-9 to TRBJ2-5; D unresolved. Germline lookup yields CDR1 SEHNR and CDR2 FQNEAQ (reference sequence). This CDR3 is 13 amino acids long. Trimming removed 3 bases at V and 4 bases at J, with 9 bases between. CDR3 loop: CASSFVGRETQYF. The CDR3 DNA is TGTGCCAGCAGCTTCGTGGGCAGAGAGACCCAGTACTTC. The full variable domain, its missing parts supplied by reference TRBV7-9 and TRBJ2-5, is DTGVSQNPRHKITKRGQNVTFRCDPISEHNRLYWYRQTLGQGPEFLTYFQNEAQLEKSRLLSDRFSAERPKGSFSTLEIQRTEQGDSAMYLCASSFVGRETQYFGPGTRLLVL.

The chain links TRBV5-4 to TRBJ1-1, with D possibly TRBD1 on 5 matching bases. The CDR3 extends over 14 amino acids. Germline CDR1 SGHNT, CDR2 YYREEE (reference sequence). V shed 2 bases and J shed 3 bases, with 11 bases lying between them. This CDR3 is CASSFYGRDTEAFF. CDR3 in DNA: TGTGCCAGCAGCTTCTACGGCAGGGACACTGAAGCTTTCTTT.

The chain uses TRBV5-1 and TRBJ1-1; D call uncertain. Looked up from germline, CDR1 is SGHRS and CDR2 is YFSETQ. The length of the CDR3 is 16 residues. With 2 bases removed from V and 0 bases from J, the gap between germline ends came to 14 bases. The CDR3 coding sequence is TGCGCCAGCAGCTTCCAAGCGGGCAGGATGAACACTGAAGCTTTCTTT. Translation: CASSFQAGRMNTEAFF. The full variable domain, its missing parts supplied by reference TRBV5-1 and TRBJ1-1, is KAGVTQTPRYLIKTRGQQVTLSCSPISGHRSVSWYQQTPGQGLQFLFEYFSETQRNKGNFPGRFSGRQFSNSRSEMNVSTLELGDSALYLCASSFQAGRMNTEAFFGQGTRLTVV.

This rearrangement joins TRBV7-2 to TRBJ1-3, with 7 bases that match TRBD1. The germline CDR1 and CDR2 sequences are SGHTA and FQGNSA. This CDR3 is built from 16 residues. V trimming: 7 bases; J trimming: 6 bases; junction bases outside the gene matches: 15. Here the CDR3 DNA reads TGTGCCAGCACCATTTACCCGGGACAGCCCCCAAACACCATATATTTT. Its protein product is CASTIYPGQPPNTIYF.

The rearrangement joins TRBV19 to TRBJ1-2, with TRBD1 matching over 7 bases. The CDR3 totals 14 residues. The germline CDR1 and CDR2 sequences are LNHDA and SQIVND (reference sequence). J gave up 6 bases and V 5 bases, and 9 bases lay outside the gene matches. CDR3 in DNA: TGTGCCAGTAGTTCGGCGGGGACAGCGGATGGCTACACCTTC. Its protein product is CASSSAGTADGYTF.

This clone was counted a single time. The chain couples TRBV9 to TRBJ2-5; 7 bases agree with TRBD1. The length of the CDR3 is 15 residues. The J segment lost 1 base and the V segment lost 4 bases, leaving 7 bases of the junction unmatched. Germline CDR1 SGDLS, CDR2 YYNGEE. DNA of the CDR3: TGTGCCAGCAGCCTCGGACAGGCGACCCAAGAGACCCAGTACTTC. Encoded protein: CASSLGQATQETQYF.

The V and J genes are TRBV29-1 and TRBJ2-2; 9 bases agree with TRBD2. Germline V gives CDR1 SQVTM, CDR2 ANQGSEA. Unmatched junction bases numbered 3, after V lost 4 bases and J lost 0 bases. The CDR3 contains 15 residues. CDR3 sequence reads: CSVGAGGANTGELFF. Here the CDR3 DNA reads TGCAGCGTTGGGGCGGGAGGGGCGAACACCGGGGAGCTGTTTTTT.

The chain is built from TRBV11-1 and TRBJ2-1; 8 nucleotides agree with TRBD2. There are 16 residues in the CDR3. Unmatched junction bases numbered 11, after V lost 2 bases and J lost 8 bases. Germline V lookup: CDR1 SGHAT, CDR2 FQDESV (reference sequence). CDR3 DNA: TGTGCCAGCAGCTTAATGCAGCGGGGGAGAAGCGATGAGCAGTTCTTC. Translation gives CASSLMQRGRSDEQFF.

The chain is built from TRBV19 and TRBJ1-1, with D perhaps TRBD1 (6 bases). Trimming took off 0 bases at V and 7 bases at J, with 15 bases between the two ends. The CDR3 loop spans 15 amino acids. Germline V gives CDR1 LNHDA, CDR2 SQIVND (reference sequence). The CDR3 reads CASSIDLRQGHEAFF. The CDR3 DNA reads TGTGCCAGTAGTATAGATCTTAGGCAGGGACATGAAGCTTTCTTT.

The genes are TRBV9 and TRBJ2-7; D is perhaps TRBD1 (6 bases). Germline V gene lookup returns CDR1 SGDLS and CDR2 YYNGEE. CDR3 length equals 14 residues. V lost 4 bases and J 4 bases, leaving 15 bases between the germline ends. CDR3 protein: CASSLTGTLYEQYF. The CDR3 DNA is TGTGCCAGCAGCCTTACCGGGACACTTTACGAGCAGTACTTC.

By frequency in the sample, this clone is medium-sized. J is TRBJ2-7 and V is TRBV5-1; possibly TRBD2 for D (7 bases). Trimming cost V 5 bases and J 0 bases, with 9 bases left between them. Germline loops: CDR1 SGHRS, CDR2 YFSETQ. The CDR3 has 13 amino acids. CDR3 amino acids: CASRGGASYEQYF. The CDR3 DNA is TGCGCCAGCAGAGGGGGGGCCTCCTACGAGCAGTACTTC.

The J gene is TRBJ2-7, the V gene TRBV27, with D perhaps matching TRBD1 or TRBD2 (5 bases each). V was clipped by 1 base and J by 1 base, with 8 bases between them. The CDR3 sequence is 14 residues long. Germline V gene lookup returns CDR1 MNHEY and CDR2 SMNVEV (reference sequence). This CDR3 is CASSLWDGSYEQYF. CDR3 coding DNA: TGTGCCAGCAGTTTATGGGACGGTTCCTACGAGCAGTACTTC.

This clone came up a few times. The CDR3 DNA reads as TGTGCCAGCAGATGGGGGTTGAACACCGGGGAGCTGTTTTTT. As protein: CASRWGLNTGELFF. This chain links TRBV2 with TRBJ2-2, with D perhaps being TRBD1 or TRBD2 (5 bases each). Germline assignment: CDR1 SNHLY and CDR2 FYNNEI. CDR3 length equals 14 residues. V lost 6 bases and J 1 base, leaving 9 bases between the germline ends.

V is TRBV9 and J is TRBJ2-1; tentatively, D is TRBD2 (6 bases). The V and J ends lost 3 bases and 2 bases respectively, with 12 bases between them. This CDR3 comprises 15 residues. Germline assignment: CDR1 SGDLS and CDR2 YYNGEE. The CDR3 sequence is CASSALRGAYNEQFF. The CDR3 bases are TGTGCCAGCAGCGCCCTGCGGGGCGCCTACAATGAGCAGTTCTTC.